This T cell receptor (beta chain) is drawn from a study of T cell responses to AZD1222 COVID-19 vaccine. Sequencing was performed with immunoSEQ multiplex PCR; in TCRdb, only in-frame clones are kept and a portion is missing. The data show approximately 200,000 clones, with approximately 93% seen just once and about 3.5% held by the top ten. Points from the study as a whole: Spike-specific TCR depth and breadth grew after two AZD1222 doses. Among the donors, most were white British and more were female, and clonal diversity was possibly underestimated. Nearly half of spike-specific TCRs reportedly target unmutated variant regions.

Samples with a second dose at about 4 or about 12 weeks were pooled together. On this clone itself: Antigen: not known.

The sequence was obtained from an adult who received the AZD1222 COVID-19 vaccine. Sequenced here: peripheral blood, sampled 28 days after the second AZD1222 dose.

As DNA, the CDR3 is TGTGCCAGCACTACCCCCACCGAGTCTAACTATGGCTACACCTTC. It codes for CASTTPTESNYGYTF. The chain recombines TRBV2 with TRBJ1-2; D is uncertain. V shed 7 bases and J shed 0 bases, with 15 bases lying between them. Germline V gene sequence: CDR1 SNHLY, CDR2 FYNNEI. The CDR3 runs 15 residues.